The text below deals with one TCR beta chain. The CDR3 is 14 residues long. Germline loops: CDR1 SGHRS, CDR2 YFSETQ. Losses at the gene ends were 4 bases for V and 7 bases for J; bases not matched to a gene: 6. This sample was included in a study of control samples from healthy donors and cancer patients. TCRdb's copy holds only in-frame clones and misses some; the assay was immunoSEQ multiplex PCR. The table lists around 130,000 clones, 88% of them singletons. J is TRBJ2-1 and V is TRBV5-1, with 9 bases aligning to TRBD2. Material for sequencing was blood. The origin of this receptor is a man in his fifties or sixties in good health. The CDR3: CASSPGTSKNEQFF. In DNA form, the CDR3 reads TGCGCCAGCAGCCCGGGGACTAGCAAGAATGAGCAGTTCTTC. Full variable domain (missing parts from reference TRBV5-1 and TRBJ2-1): KAGVTQTPRYLIKTRGQQVTLSCSPISGHRSVSWYQQTPGQGLQFLFEYFSETQRNKGNFPGRFSGRQFSNSRSEMNVSTLELGDSALYLCASSPGTSKNEQFFGPGTRLTVL.